This T cell receptor (beta chain) was obtained from a study of chemoradiotherapy in HPV16-positive cancers. TCRdb's table, derived via immunoSEQ multiplex PCR, lists solely in-frame clones and lacks some. The sample contains over 10,000 clones, 81% of which appear only once. This clone was seen a few times. The specimen was collected from a patient who underwent chemoradiotherapy. The source is a human donor with HPV-associated anogenital cancer.

The CDR3 bases are TGTGCCAGCAGCTTGGGGGAAGTCTACTATGGCTACACCTTC. It translates to CASSLGEVYYGYTF. This chain uses TRBV5-8 with TRBJ1-2; D gene uncertain. The CDR3 is 14 residues long. Germline CDR1 is SGHTS and CDR2 is YDEGEE. Trimming took off 0 bases at V and 3 bases at J, with 9 bases between the two ends.